The 4 T cell receptor beta chains given below trace back to one sample, sequenced in a study of cytomegalovirus exposure and HLA in healthy donors. Researchers ran the PCR with 60 Vbeta and 13 Jbeta primers. Here immunoSEQ multiplex PCR was the method, and the copy in TCRdb shows in-frame clones only, minus some. The sample carries fewer than 130,000 clones, approximately 70% recorded once. Sequencing used PBMCs. Receptor source: a man aged 35-49 years in good health and CMV-seropositive.

The CDR3 nucleotides are TGTGCCAGCAGCCTTGGGACAGGGGGCACCTATGGCTACACCTTC. Translation gives CASSLGTGGTYGYTF. The rearrangement uses TRBV9 and TRBJ1-2, with 12 bases identical to TRBD1. CDR3 size: 15 residues. In germline, CDR1 is SGDLS, CDR2 YYNGEE. The ends lost 4 bases at V and 4 bases at J; junction bases unmatched: 5.

This chain links TRBV7-9 with TRBJ2-7, with 13 positions matching TRBD2. The germline gives CDR1 SEHNR, CDR2 FQNEAQ (reference sequence). The ends lost 5 bases at V and 3 bases at J; junction bases unmatched: 10. CDR3 length: 17 residues. The CDR3 sequence: CASSHSPGTSGNYEQYF. Here the CDR3 DNA reads TGTGCCAGCAGCCACTCTCCCGGGACTAGCGGGAACTACGAGCAGTACTTC.

This clone has just one count. The chain links TRBV5-1 to TRBJ2-1; D remains ambiguous. Trimming pared 6 bases from V and 0 bases from J, leaving 13 bases between. CDR3 size: 15 residues. CDR1 is SGHRS and CDR2 is YFSETQ in the germline V gene. For the CDR3, the DNA is TGCGCCAGCAACCCCAATCCGAGCTCCTACAATGAGCAGTTCTTC. It yields the protein CASNPNPSSYNEQFF.

V and J are TRBV30 and TRBJ1-3; no clear D. The CDR3 runs to 14 residues. V lost 4 bases and J 3 bases, leaving 13 bases between the germline ends. Germline V gene lookup returns CDR1 GTSNPN and CDR2 SVGIG (reference sequence). CDR3 amino acids: CAWIPGSFGNTIYF. The CDR3 DNA is TGTGCCTGGATACCGGGAAGTTTTGGAAACACCATATATTTT.